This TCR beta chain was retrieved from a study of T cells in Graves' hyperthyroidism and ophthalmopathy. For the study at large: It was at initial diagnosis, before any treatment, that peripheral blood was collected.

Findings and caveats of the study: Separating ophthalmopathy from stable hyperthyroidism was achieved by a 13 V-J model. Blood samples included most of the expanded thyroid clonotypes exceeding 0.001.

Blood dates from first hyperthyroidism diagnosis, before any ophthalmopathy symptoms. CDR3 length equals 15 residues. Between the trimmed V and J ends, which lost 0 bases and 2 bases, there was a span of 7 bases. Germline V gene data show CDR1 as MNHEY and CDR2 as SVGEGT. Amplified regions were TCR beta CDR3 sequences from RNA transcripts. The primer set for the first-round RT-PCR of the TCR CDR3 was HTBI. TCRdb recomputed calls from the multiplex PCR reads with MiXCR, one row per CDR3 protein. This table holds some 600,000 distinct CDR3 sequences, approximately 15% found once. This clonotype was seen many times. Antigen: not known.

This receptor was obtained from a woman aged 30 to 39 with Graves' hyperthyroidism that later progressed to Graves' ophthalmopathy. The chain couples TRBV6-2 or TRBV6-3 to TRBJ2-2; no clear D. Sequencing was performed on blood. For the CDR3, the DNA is TGTGCCAGCAGTTACTCCAGACCTAACACCGGGGAGCTGTTTTTT. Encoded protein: CASSYSRPNTGELFF.